The sequence of this T cell receptor beta chain was determined in a study of metastatic and nonmetastatic thyroid tumors. On the study more broadly: Malignant and benign thyroid patients had repertoires compared in peripheral blood and tumor or nodule tissue. Findings of the study overall: As reported, TCR beta diversity in blood and tumor was significantly higher in malignant thyroid tumors than in benign nodules.

Between the trimmed V and J ends, which lost 8 bases and 2 bases, there was a span of 13 bases. The CDR3 sequence is 14 residues long. Patients were all untreated before their thyroid surgery. This clone turned up a few times. No antigen is known for it. Original handling: To classify distant metastasis in papillary thyroid cancer, a model was built from CDR3 differences across clinicopathological groups. MiXCR was used by TCRdb to re-call the PCR reads. The V and J calls shown here were made by TCRdb, not taken from the authors' results. Altogether approximately 16,000 clones are present, under 30% being singletons, with the ten largest covering approximately 11%.

This TCR derives from a male donor with papillary thyroid cancer or a benign thyroid nodule (not recorded which). Some clones in this sample may be carry-over from other donors' samples. J is TRBJ1-5 and V is TRBV12-3 or TRBV12-4; no reliable D call. The material sequenced was blood. CDR3 protein: CASSGPGGNQPQHF. CDR3 sequence (DNA): TGTGCCAGCTCAGGTCCCGGCGGCAATCAGCCCCAGCATTTT.